The clone carrying this TCR beta chain appeared a few times. The antigen remains unidentified. The sample belongs to a study of cytomegalovirus exposure and HLA in healthy donors. Across the study: Earlier work reported 100 million to 130 million unique TCR beta sequences from approximately 180 million T cells. Genetic ancestry analysis placed about 84% of the 400 or so donors that were genotyped in the Caucasian-associated cluster. Overall study results and limits: Generally TCR sequences proved uncommon, though certain public TCRs appeared in numerous donors.

The CDR3 has 15 residues. V shed 5 bases, J shed 2 bases, and the junction held 8 bases outside the gene matches. Looked up from germline, CDR1 is SGHVS and CDR2 is FNYEAQ. Though nominally healthy at sampling, donors likely had unrecorded immune exposures. Both 60 Vbeta primers and 13 Jbeta primers went into the PCR. Here immunoSEQ multiplex PCR was the method, and the copy in TCRdb shows in-frame clones only, minus some. The sample includes around 180,000 clones, roughly 87% of them seen just once. The origin of this receptor is a woman aged 50 to 60 in good health and CMV-seronegative. The chain has TRBV7-6 and TRBJ2-5, with 7 bases identical to TRBD2. What was sequenced was PBMCs. The CDR3 DNA reads as TGTGCCAGCAGCCTAGTTTTGGGGGGGCAAGAGACCCAGTACTTC. Encoded protein: CASSLVLGGQETQYF.